The source of this T cell receptor (beta chain) is a study of shared clonotypes between healthy human individuals (dated by TCRdb to about 2020). The study in broad terms: The cohort included a few men and two women between 18 and 49 years of age. Leukapheresis yielded between about 0.9 and 10 billion PBMCs per donor. To estimate repertoire size and how much clonotype sharing occurs between individuals, the study deeply sequenced the blood TCR repertoires of five healthy adults. For each donor, CD4 naive and CD4 memory were each run on three plates, CD8 naive on two plates, and CD8 memory on one plate. To increase sequencing depth and limit assay-specific biases, TCR repertoire library preparation and sequencing were carried out by different laboratories using diverse techniques.

V and J are truncated by 0 bases and 7 bases respectively, leaving an intervening sequence of 18 bases. Including cysteine and phenylalanine, the CDR3 has 16 amino acids. Of the read, only the CDR3 DNA is kept; its 48 bases are in frame from base 1. Based on the germline V gene (reference sequence), the CDR1 and CDR2 sequences are LNHDA and SQIVND. Using the deep immunoSEQ assay, multiplex PCR amplified TCR CDR3 regions from genomic DNA. Extracted genomic DNA from each cell subset was spread evenly across all wells of several immunoSEQ 96-well plates, with each plate serving as a replicate. For sorted subsets, each replicate PCR was loaded with approximately 200 ng genomic DNA, equivalent to about 33,000 T cell genomes. The purified libraries were quantified using a Qubit 3.0 fluorometer, sized with a Bioanalyzer 2100, and then quantified again using the KAPA Library Quantification kit. Each immunoSEQ 96-well plate was sequenced on its own single-read 150-cycle Illumina NextSeq 550 flow cell. Per the original workflow: Because the immunoSEQ output included only junctional sequences and no quality scores, the filtering could not be the same as the filtering used for full-length reads. Sequences were annotated with PyIR, a Python wrapper for IgBLAST v1.9, using IMGT germline references to assign V/J genes and CDR3. Reads were filtered out if the reads had weak V/J assignments (E-value above 1e-6), no CDR3, stop codons, out-of-frame junctions, or ambiguous translated residues. A V3J clonotype was defined by an identical inferred V gene, J gene, and CDR3 amino acid sequence. To compute the percentage overlap between repertoires, the number of shared unique clonotypes was divided by the size of the smaller repertoire. Three approaches were used to assess repertoire richness: RTK rarefaction, the Chao1 estimator, and Recon v2.1 estimates of unobserved clonotypes. Generation probabilities for all TCRbeta clonotypes obtained by the gDNA method from four donors were computed using OLGA. TCRdb's version of the immuneACCESS table is confined to in-frame rearrangements and falls short of the full clone set. An unresolved V gene accounts for under half of the shortfall where checked; the remainder is of unknown origin. V and J calls and clone size are copied from that table; D and trimming were computed from the DNA. This sample is represented by about 530,000 clones; about 96% of them were singletons. Together, the top ten hold 0.055% to 0.075% of the sample.

The donors were healthy, HIV-negative adults who had no recently reported acute infections or vaccinations. Every donor was a Caucasian adult living in Nashville, Tennessee, USA. CD4+ T cells were enriched by magnetic negative selection; naive cells were then positively selected on CD45RA, and the negative fraction formed the memory subset. Blood was obtained by leukapheresis, after which PBMCs were separated by Ficoll-Histopaque density gradient centrifugation and cryopreserved in liquid nitrogen vapor phase. Analytical flow cytometry was used to check the purity and quantity of every magnetically sorted T cell population. From each sorted fraction, genomic DNA was isolated and quantified by UV absorbance on a Nanodrop 2000c. Results and caveats for the whole study, not just this receptor: Higher generation probabilities were observed for clonotypes shared by all four sorted-subset donors than for non-shared clonotypes. Sampling was restricted to blood, and TCR repertoires in tissue are likely to differ from TCR repertoires in blood. Because the study included only a small number of donors, the genetic and exposure-history diversity represented was limited. Roughly 5% of naive CD4, approximately 3.7% of naive CD8, 2% to 2.5% of memory CD4, and more than 0.35% of memory CD8 clonotypes were shared across several donors. Based on pairwise subsampling, the degree of clonotype sharing among donors was expected to be affected by sequencing depth. Naive subsets generally had larger estimated clonotype richness than memory subsets. Rarefaction of sorted-subset datasets indicated incomplete sequencing despite the large sequencing depth.

Concerning this clone itself: Its antigen is currently not known. Base qualities are not recorded, but no much larger clone differs from it by a single base.

Sample: naive CD4+ T cells sorted from blood. The cell subset or site label on this specimen signifies: CD45RA+ positively selected. This clonotype originated in a woman younger than 45 in good health. In this chain, TRBV19 is recombined with TRBJ2-5; the D segment might be TRBD1 or TRBD2, since each matches 5 bases. For the CDR3, the sequence is CASSIDGTTSRGTQYF. The bases read TGTGCCAGTAGTATAGACGGAACAACTTCGAGGGGGACCCAGTACTTC. The CDR3 plus the reference TRBV19 and TRBJ2-5 genes for the other parts give the full variable domain: DGGITQSPKYLFRKEGQNVTLSCEQNLNHDAMYWYRQDPGQGLRLIYYSQIVNDFQKGDIAEGYSVSREKKESFPLTVTSAQKNPTAFYLCASSIDGTTSRGTQYFGPGTRLLVL.